Following are 3 T cell receptor beta chains from one sample sequenced in a study of blood T cell repertoires in COVID-19. Repertoires were generated with immunoSEQ multiplex PCR, while TCRdb's copy carries only in-frame clones and drops some. The data contain 120,000 to 150,000 clones, 84% of them singletons. Source material: PBMCs or T cells enriched from blood (not recorded which). These receptors all stem from a woman aged 45-60 years who had been exposed to COVID-19.

The chain combines TRBV27 with TRBJ2-7, with a possible D match to TRBD2 (6 bases). The germline V and J ends were trimmed by 2 bases and 1 base, with 9 bases remaining between them. CDR3 length: 14 residues. Germline loops: CDR1 MNHEY, CDR2 SMNVEV (reference sequence). The CDR3 DNA follows: TGTGCCAGCAGTTTAATTCGGGGGTCCTACGAGCAGTACTTC. Translated, it gives CASSLIRGSYEQYF.

The chain has TRBV14 and TRBJ2-1; 12 nucleotides align to TRBD2. Germline V gives CDR1 SGHDN, CDR2 FVKESK. The CDR3 contains 17 residues. The ends lost 0 bases at V and 6 bases at J; junction bases unmatched: 6. CDR3 residues: CASSQDLGLAGFNEQFF. The CDR3 nucleotides are TGTGCCAGCAGCCAAGATCTGGGACTAGCGGGCTTCAATGAGCAGTTCTTC.

This clone was detected many times. The CDR3 DNA reads TGTGCCAGCAGCCAAGATGGACAGGGCATCCCTAATGAGCAGTTCTTC. Translated: CASSQDGQGIPNEQFF. The rearrangement uses TRBV4-2 and TRBJ2-1; 8 positions match TRBD1. From germline, CDR1 is LGHNA and CDR2 YNFKEQ. The CDR3 length is 16 residues. With V trimmed by 0 bases and J by 7 bases, 8 bases remained unmatched.